This T cell receptor beta chain is from a study of blood T cell repertoires in COVID-19. Study-level background: The United States, Italy and Spain supplied acute and convalescent COVID-19 samples. From T cells, B-cell-depleted T cells, or PBMCs came the material, which was cDNA or gDNA.

Some clones are missing from TCRdb's copy, which holds only in-frame ones; the method was immunoSEQ multiplex PCR. The sample lists approximately 200,000 clones, around 85% seen once, with approximately 11% in the top ten. J gave up 4 bases and V 3 bases, and 6 bases lay outside the gene matches. Germline loops: CDR1 SGDLS, CDR2 YYNGEE. The CDR3 runs 15 residues. The sequence was collected from a human donor with active or convalescent COVID-19. The donor label of this sample is uncertain. The sample comprised peripheral blood. The V call is TRBV9, the J call TRBJ2-2; 7 nucleotides match TRBD1. Here the CDR3 reads CASSADRDGTGELFF. As DNA, the CDR3 is TGTGCCAGCAGCGCAGACAGGGACGGCACCGGGGAGCTGTTTTTT.